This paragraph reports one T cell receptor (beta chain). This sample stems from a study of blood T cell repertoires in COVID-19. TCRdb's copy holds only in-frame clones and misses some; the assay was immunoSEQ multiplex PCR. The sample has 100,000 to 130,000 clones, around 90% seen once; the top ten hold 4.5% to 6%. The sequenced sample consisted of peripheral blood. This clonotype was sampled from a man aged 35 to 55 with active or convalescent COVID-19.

The CDR3 protein is CAWSVRGVGGQPQHF. As DNA, the CDR3 is TGTGCCTGGAGTGTACGCGGAGTGGGGGGTCAGCCCCAGCATTTT. This chain links TRBV30 with TRBJ1-5; D is perhaps TRBD1 (5 bases). V was trimmed by 0 bases and J by 6 bases, leaving 15 bases between them. There are 15 residues in the CDR3. CDR1 GTSNPN and CDR2 SVGIG come from the germline V gene (reference sequence).